This T cell receptor (beta chain) derives from a study of shared clonotypes between healthy human individuals. Some clones are missing from TCRdb's copy, which holds only in-frame ones; the method was immunoSEQ multiplex PCR. The sample has roughly 2 million clones, roughly 94% seen once; the top ten hold more than 0.1%. In germline, CDR1 is MGHRA, CDR2 YSYEKL. CDR3 length: 19 amino acids. V lost 2 bases to trimming and J lost 3 bases, with 23 bases between them. The J gene is TRBJ2-1, the V gene TRBV4-1, with D perhaps matching TRBD1 (5 bases). The specimen was naive CD4+ T cells sorted from blood. Stated subset: CD45RA+ positively selected. The source of this sequence is a man aged 18 to 30 in good health. The CDR3 reads CASSQQQVGLGAYYNEQFF. The DNA for the CDR3 is TGCGCCAGCAGCCAACAACAGGTTGGTCTTGGGGCTTACTACAATGAGCAGTTCTTC.